Reported below is one T cell receptor (beta chain). Its antigen target is currently unknown. Base qualities are not at hand, and no much larger clone is one base apart. The CDR3, from cysteine to phenylalanine, totals 13 residues. Only CDR3 DNA remains: 39 bases, in frame from the first base. CDR1 MDHEN and CDR2 SYDVKM were looked up in the germline V gene. V loses 1 base of germline sequence and J loses 4 bases, and the interval between the two ends is 5 bases. This record comes from a study of OX40 agonist ivuxolimab in advanced cancers. Context from the whole study: Ivuxolimab, which targeted the costimulatory receptor OX40 (CD134), was an agonistic, fully human IgG2 monoclonal antibody. Prior anti-PD-1, anti-PD-L1 or anti-CTLA-4 therapy was permitted, and 40% to 50% of dose-escalation patients had received checkpoint inhibitors. Of the approximately 50 patients in dose escalation, some 20 had hepatocellular carcinoma, some 15 had melanoma, 9 had renal cell carcinoma and 9 had head and neck cancer. Three dose-escalation patients achieved partial responses, one with hepatocellular carcinoma and two with cutaneous melanoma. The paper reports the monotherapy dose-escalation portion (N ≈ 52 patients) of the phase I ivuxolimab trial. The dose-escalation cohort was 80% to 90% male with a mean age of around 64 years, ranging from about 23 to 85. Intravenous ivuxolimab was administered to patients every 2 weeks at six dose levels: 0.01, 0.1, 0.3, 1.5, 3 and 10 mg/kg. The point of sequencing TCRbeta in the periphery was to test whether ivuxolimab changed TCR sequence diversity and drove clonal T-cell expansion. Overall study outcomes, separate from this receptor: Low levels of normalized T-cell clonal expansion were also seen in some patients who did not respond. In the 0.1-3.0 mg/kg groups, partial responders were among the patients with the lowest normalized peripheral clonal expansion, particularly in CD8+ T cells. At doses of 0.1 to 3.0 mg/kg, clonal expansion of both CD4+ and CD8+ T cells in blood was seen between baseline and week 6. After ivuxolimab, more expanded clones were found on average in CD8+ T cells than in CD4+ T cells. Antigen specificity was not determined for the clonally expanded peripheral T cells.

To sequence the TCRbeta CDR3 region, genomic DNA was isolated from the sorted cells. TCRbeta CDR3 regions were sequenced using the immunoSEQ Assay. TCRdb retrieved this table from immuneACCESS and kept in-frame rearrangements only. Not all clones are present; in checked studies, unresolved V genes account for under half, and no reason is known for the remainder. In this sample the table shows 50,000 to 70,000 clones, around 93% of which occur a single time. The ten top clones hold 3% to 4% of the sample. The trial excluded patients who had a history of autoimmune disease or who were on systemic immunosuppression. In every dose cohort, peripheral blood was drawn for TCR sequencing at baseline, cycle 4 day 1, and cycle 7 day 1. The samples were drawn from a first-in-human, open-label, multicenter phase I dose-escalation trial of ivuxolimab. Adults with locally advanced or metastatic melanoma, renal cell, hepatocellular, or head and neck squamous cell carcinoma were enrolled in the trial. Before TCR sequencing, CD4+ T cells and CD8+ T cells from peripheral blood were sorted into separate populations.

The sequence came from an adult with an advanced solid tumor such as melanoma, head and neck, liver or kidney cancer. In this chain, TRBV28 is recombined with TRBJ2-1, with the D gene not confidently named. The material was CD4+ or CD8+ T cells sorted from blood, obtained in a trial of the OX40 agonist ivuxolimab. The bases are TGTGCCAGCAGTTTATCCACGTACAATGAGCAGTTCTTC. Its coded protein is CASSLSTYNEQFF. The full variable domain, with segments outside the CDR3 supplied by the reference TRBV28 and TRBJ2-1 proteins, appears as DVKVTQSSRYLVKRTGEKVFLECVQDMDHENMFWYRQDPGLGLRLIYFSYDVKMKEKGDIPEGYSVSREKKERFSLILESASTNQTSMYLCASSLSTYNEQFFGPGTRLTVL.